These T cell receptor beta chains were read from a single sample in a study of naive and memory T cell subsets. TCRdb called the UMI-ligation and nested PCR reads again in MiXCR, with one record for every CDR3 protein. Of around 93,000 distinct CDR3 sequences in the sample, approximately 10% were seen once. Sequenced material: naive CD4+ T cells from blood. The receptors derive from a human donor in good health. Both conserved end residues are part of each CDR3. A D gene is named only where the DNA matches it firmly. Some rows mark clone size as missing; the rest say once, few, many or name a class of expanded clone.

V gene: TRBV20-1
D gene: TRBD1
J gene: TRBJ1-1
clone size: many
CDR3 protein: CSASRGQGEAFF
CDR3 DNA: TGCAGTGCTAGCCGGGGACAGGGTGAAGCTTTCTTT

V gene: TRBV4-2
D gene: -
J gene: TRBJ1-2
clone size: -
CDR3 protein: CASSHPRQGTERGYTF
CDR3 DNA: TGTGCCAGCAGCCATCCACGCCAGGGGACTGAGCGTGGCTACACCTTC

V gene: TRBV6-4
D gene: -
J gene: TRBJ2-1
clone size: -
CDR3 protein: CASRDKGRGAYKEQFF
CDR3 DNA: TGTGCCAGCAGGGACAAGGGACGAGGGGCCTACAAGGAGCAGTTCTTC

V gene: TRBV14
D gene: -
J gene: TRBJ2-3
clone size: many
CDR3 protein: CASSQSLTDTQYF
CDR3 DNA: TGTGCCAGCAGCCAATCACTCACAGATACGCAGTATTTT

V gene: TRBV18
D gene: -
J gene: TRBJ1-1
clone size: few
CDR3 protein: CASSPKAVGTEAFF
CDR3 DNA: TGTGCCAGCTCACCCAAAGCAGTGGGCACTGAAGCTTTCTTT

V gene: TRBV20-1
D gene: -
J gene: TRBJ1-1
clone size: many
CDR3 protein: CSARDPTQGRNEAFF
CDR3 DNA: TGCAGTGCTAGAGATCCAACCCAGGGGCGGAATGAAGCTTTCTTT

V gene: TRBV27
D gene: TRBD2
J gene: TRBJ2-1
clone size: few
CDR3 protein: CVSSQGLAGDEQFF
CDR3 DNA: TGTGTCAGCAGTCAGGGACTAGCGGGAGATGAGCAGTTCTTC

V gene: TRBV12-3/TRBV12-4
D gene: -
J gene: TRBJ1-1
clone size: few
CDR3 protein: CASSLAQVRAFF
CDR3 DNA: TGTGCCAGCAGTTTAGCGCAGGTCAGGGCTTTCTTT

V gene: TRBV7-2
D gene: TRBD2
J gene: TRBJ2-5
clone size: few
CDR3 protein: CASSPRTSGRETQYF
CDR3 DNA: TGTGCCAGCAGCCCGAGGACTAGCGGGAGAGAGACCCAGTACTTC

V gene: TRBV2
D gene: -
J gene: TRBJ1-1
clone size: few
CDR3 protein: CATEGNRVPNTEAFF
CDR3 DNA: TGTGCCACTGAGGGGAATCGTGTACCGAACACTGAAGCTTTCTTT

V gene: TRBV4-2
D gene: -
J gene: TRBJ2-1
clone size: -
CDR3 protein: CASSLGSGPYNEQFF
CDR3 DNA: TGTGCCAGCAGCCTGGGCAGCGGGCCCTACAATGAGCAGTTCTTC

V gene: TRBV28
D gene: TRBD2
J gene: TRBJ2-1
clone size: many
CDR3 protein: CASSLSGTRIEQFF
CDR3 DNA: TGTGCCAGCAGTTTAAGCGGGACTAGGATTGAGCAGTTCTTC

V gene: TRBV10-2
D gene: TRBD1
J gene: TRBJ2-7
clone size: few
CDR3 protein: CASSRDRVNEQYF
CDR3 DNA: TGCGCCAGCAGTCGGGACAGGGTGAACGAGCAGTACTTC

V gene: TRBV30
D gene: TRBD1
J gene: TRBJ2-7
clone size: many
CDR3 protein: CAWSLGQGTYEQYF
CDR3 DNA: TGTGCCTGGAGTCTGGGACAGGGGACGTACGAGCAGTACTTC

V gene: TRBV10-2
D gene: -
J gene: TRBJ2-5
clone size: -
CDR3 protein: CASSVTGVQETQYF
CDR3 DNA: TGCGCCAGCAGTGTCACCGGGGTCCAAGAGACCCAGTACTTC

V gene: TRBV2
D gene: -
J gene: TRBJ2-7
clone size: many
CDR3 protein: CASRGDTYEQYF
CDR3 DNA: TGTGCCAGCAGGGGGGACACGTACGAGCAGTACTTC

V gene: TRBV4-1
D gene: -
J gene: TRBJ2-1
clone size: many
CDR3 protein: CASSREQLAASEQFF
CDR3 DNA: TGCGCCAGCAGCCGAGAGCAACTAGCAGCTTCTGAGCAGTTCTTC

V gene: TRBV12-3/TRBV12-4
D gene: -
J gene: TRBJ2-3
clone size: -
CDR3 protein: CASLRQKTTDTQYF
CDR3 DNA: TGTGCCAGCTTGAGGCAGAAGACCACAGATACGCAGTATTTT

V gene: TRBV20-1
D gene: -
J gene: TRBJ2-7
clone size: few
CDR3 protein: CSASSREQQYF
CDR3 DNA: TGCAGTGCTTCTTCCCGGGAGCAGCAGTACTTC

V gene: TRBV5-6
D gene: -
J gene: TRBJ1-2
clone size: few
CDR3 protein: CASSLSGGANYGYTF
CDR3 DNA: TGTGCCAGCAGCTTGTCCGGTGGGGCTAACTATGGCTACACCTTC

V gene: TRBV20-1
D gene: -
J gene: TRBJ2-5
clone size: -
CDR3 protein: CSASLSGKGETQYF
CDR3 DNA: TGCAGTGCTAGCCTTAGCGGAAAGGGAGAGACCCAGTACTTC

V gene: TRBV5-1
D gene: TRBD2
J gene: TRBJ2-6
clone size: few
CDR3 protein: CASSSLTSGSTGANVLTF
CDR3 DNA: TGCGCCAGCAGCTCGCTGACTAGCGGGAGCACTGGGGCCAACGTCCTGACTTTC

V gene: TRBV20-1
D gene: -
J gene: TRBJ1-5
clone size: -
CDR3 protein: CSAPTGQNQPQHF
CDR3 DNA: TGCAGTGCTCCTACAGGGCAAAATCAGCCCCAGCATTTT

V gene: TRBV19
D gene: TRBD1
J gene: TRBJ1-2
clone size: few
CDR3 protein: CASNPDRAAYGYTF
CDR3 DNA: TGTGCCAGTAACCCCGACAGGGCTGCCTATGGCTACACCTTC

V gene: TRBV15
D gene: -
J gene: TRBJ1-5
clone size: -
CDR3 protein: CATSRDRVVQPQHF
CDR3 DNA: TGTGCCACCAGCAGAGATCGGGTCGTACAGCCCCAGCATTTT

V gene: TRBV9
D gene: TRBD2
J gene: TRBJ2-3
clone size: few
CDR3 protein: CASKKLAVTDTQYF
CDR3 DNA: TGTGCCAGCAAGAAACTAGCGGTCACAGATACGCAGTATTTT

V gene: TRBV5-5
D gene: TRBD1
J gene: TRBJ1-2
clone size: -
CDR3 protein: CASSLGGTANYGYTF
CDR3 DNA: TGTGCCAGCAGCTTGGGAGGGACAGCTAACTATGGCTACACCTTC

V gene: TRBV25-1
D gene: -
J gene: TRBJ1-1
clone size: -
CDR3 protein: CASSEWRDTEAFF
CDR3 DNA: TGTGCCAGCAGTGAATGGCGGGACACTGAAGCTTTCTTT

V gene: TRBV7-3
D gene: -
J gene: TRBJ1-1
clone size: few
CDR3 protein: CASSLTSAGTEAFF
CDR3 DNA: TGTGCCAGCAGCTTAACGTCGGCAGGCACTGAAGCTTTCTTT

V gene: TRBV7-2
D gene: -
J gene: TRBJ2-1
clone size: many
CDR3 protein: CASSFVRVRGRSYNEQFF
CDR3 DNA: TGTGCCAGCAGCTTCGTCAGGGTTAGGGGCCGCTCCTACAATGAGCAGTTCTTC

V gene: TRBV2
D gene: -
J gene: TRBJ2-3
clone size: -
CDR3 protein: CASSDGRSVVRQYF
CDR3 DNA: TGTGCCAGCAGTGATGGTCGATCTGTGGTGCGACAGTATTTT

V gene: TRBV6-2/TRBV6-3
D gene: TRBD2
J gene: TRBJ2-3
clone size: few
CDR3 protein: CASKRDYSTDTQYF
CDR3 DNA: TGTGCCAGCAAGCGGGACTACTCCACAGATACGCAGTATTTT

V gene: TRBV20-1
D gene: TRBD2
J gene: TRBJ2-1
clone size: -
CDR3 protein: CSARDRSGGYNEQFF
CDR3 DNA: TGCAGTGCTAGAGATAGGAGCGGGGGCTACAATGAGCAGTTCTTC

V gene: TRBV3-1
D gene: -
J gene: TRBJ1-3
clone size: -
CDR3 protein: CASSHQAGAYSGNTIYF
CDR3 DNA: TGTGCCAGCAGCCACCAAGCGGGGGCATACTCTGGAAACACCATATATTTT

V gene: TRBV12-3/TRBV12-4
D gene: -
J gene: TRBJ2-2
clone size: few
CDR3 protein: CASSFRNTGGDGELFF
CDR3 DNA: TGTGCCAGCAGTTTCCGGAATACTGGAGGGGACGGGGAGCTGTTTTTT

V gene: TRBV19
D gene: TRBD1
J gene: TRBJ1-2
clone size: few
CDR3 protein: CASSIEDRGYGYTF
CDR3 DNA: TGTGCCAGTAGTATAGAGGACAGGGGCTATGGCTACACCTTC

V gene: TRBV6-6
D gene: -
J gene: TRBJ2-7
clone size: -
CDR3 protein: CASVDREGSYEQYF
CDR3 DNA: TGTGCCAGCGTAGACAGGGAGGGCTCCTACGAGCAGTACTTC

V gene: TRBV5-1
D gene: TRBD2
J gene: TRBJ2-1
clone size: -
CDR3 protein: CASSLARTSGGYNEQFF
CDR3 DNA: TGCGCCAGCAGCTTGGCCCGGACTAGCGGGGGTTACAATGAGCAGTTCTTC

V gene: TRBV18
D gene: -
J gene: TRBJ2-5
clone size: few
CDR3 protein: CASSPPTLETQYF
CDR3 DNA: TGTGCCAGCTCACCACCGACTTTAGAGACCCAGTACTTC

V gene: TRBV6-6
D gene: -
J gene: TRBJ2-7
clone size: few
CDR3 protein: CASTQSSASSSYEQYF
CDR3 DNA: TGTGCCAGCACCCAAAGTAGTGCCAGTAGCTCCTACGAGCAGTACTTC

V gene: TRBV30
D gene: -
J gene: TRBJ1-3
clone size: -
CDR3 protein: CAWSAGDSSGNTIYF
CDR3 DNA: TGTGCCTGGAGTGCTGGAGACAGCTCTGGAAACACCATATATTTT

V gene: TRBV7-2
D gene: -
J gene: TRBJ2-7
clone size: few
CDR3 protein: CASGSERAYEQYF
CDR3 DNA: TGTGCCAGCGGATCAGAACGGGCCTACGAGCAGTACTTC

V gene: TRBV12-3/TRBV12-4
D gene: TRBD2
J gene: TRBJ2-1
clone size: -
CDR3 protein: CASSRLAGYNEQFF
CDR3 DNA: TGTGCCAGCAGTAGGCTAGCGGGTTACAATGAGCAGTTCTTC

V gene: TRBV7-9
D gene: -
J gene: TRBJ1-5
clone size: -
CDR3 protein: CASSLGRDHGSGIVPQHF
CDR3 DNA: TGTGCCAGCAGCTTAGGGAGGGACCATGGATCGGGGATTGTGCCCCAGCATTTT

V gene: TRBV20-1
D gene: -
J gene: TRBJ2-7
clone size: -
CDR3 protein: CSAPQQSTGYEQYF
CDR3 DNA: TGCAGTGCCCCACAACAATCGACGGGCTACGAGCAGTACTTC

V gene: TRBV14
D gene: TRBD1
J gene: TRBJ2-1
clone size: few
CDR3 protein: CASSQDLLKDRISYNEQFF
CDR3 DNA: TGTGCCAGCAGCCAAGACCTTTTGAAGGACAGGATCTCCTACAATGAGCAGTTCTTC

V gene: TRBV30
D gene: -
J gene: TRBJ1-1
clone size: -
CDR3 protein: CAWSVQGGSGEAFF
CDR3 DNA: TGTGCCTGGAGTGTACAGGGAGGGAGCGGTGAAGCTTTCTTT

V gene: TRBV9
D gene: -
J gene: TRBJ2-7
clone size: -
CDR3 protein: CASSVDGLSEQYF
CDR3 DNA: TGTGCCAGCAGCGTAGACGGGCTGTCCGAGCAGTACTTC

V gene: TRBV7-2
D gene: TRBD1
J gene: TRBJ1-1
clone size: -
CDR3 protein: CASSSPTGTNEAFF
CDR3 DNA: TGTGCCAGCAGCAGCCCGACAGGGACCAATGAAGCTTTCTTT

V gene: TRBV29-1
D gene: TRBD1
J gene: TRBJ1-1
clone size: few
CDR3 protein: CSVLRGLRNTEAFF
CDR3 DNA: TGCAGCGTGCTCAGGGGGCTAAGGAACACTGAAGCTTTCTTT

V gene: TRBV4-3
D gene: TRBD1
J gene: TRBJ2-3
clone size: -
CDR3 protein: CASSQRTGRQADTQYF
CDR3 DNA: TGCGCCAGCAGCCAAAGGACAGGGAGACAGGCAGATACGCAGTATTTT

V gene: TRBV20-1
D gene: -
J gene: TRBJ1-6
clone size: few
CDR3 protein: CSARRDSNSPLHF
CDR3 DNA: TGCAGTGCTCGAAGGGACTCCAATTCACCCCTCCACTTT

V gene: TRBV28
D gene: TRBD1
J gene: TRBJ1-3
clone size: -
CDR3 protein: CASSVNRGSSGNTIYF
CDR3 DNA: TGTGCCAGCAGTGTGAACAGGGGAAGCTCTGGAAACACCATATATTTT

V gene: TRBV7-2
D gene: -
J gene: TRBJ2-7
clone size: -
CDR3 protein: CASSQFGIYEQYF
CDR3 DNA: TGTGCCAGCAGCCAGTTTGGTATCTACGAGCAGTACTTC